This T cell receptor (beta chain) stems from a study of PD-L1 blockade in urothelial cancer. Study-wide background: Each blood sample yielded a median of about 140,000 T cells.

Synthetic TCR analog templates were spiked into each PCR. Profiled with immunoSEQ multiplex PCR; TCRdb holds only in-frame clones, not every one. The table shows about 85,000 clones, with more than 70% occurring only once. V was clipped by 6 bases and J by 3 bases; unmatched bases: 9. Germline V lookup: CDR1 MDHEN, CDR2 SYDVKM. The CDR3 contains 17 residues. Time point defined: pretreatment peripheral blood. Patients were diagnosed with urothelial carcinoma, either locally advanced or metastatic. This receptor was obtained from a man in his 60s with urothelial cancer. This chain joins TRBV28 and TRBJ2-5; 14 bases match TRBD2. Sequencing was performed on PBMCs, taken around atezolizumab (anti-PD-L1) treatment. The CDR3 DNA reads as TGTGCCAGCAGACCTGGACTAGCGGGAGGAGGGGAAGAGACCCAGTACTTC. It encodes CASRPGLAGGGEETQYF.